These T cell receptor beta chains were read from a single sample in a study of cytomegalovirus exposure and HLA in healthy donors. Produced via immunoSEQ multiplex PCR; TCRdb's table is partial and in-frame only. The sample has some 130,000 clones; roughly 79% are singletons. Sequencing input: PBMCs. Every receptor here comes from a woman between 40 and 55 years old in good health and CMV-seronegative. Each CDR3 is given with its conserved first and last residue. D genes are given only for firm matches. Expanded clones are given a class, and other clones once, few, many or no size at all.

DNA	CDR3	D	V	J	size
TGCGCCAGCAGCCCGGAAACGACAGGAATATTGAACACTGAAGCTTTCTTT	CASSPETTGILNTEAFF	NA	TRBV5-1	TRBJ1-1	NA
TGTGCCAGCAGCCTTCCCCAAAAGGGGGCAAGTATCCGCGAGCAGTACTTC	CASSLPQKGASIREQYF	TRBD1	TRBV28	TRBJ2-7	NA
TGTGCCAGCCGGACCGGGGATAATTCACCCCTCCACTTT	CASRTGDNSPLHF	NA	TRBV6-6	TRBJ1-6	NA
TGCGCCAGCAGCTTGGCAGGGAAGTCAAGCACTGAAGCTTTCTTT	CASSLAGKSSTEAFF	NA	TRBV5-1	TRBJ1-1	NA
TGTGCCAGCAGCGTCGCTAGCGGTTCGAGGGAGACCCAGTACTTC	CASSVASGSRETQYF	TRBD2	TRBV9	TRBJ2-5	NA
TGTGCCAGCAGCTTACAGGCAGGGAATTATGGCTACACCTTC	CASSLQAGNYGYTF	NA	TRBV7-2	TRBJ1-2	NA
TGTGCCAGCAGCCGTGGACAGGGCGCGATGCACACTGAAGCTTTCTTT	CASSRGQGAMHTEAFF	TRBD1	TRBV5-4	TRBJ1-1	NA
TGTGCCAGCAGTGAGCGGGGGGACAGCTCCTACGAGCAGTACTTC	CASSERGDSSYEQYF	NA	TRBV2	TRBJ2-7	once
TGTGCCAGCAGGCCGGACAGTTATGGCTACACCTTC	CASRPDSYGYTF	NA	TRBV2	TRBJ1-2	NA
TGTGCCAGCAGGCGACAGTACGCTAGCACAGATACGCAGTATTTT	CASRRQYASTDTQYF	NA	TRBV25-1	TRBJ2-3	NA
TGCGCCAGCAGCTCGGTAGCGGAGAGCACAGATACGCAGTATTTT	CASSSVAESTDTQYF	NA	TRBV5-1	TRBJ2-3	once
TGTGCCAGCAGCTTAGACAGGGCAGTCCCGAACACTGAAGCTTTCTTT	CASSLDRAVPNTEAFF	NA	TRBV7-2	TRBJ1-1	NA
TGTGCCAGCAGCTTGGTAGCGGGGGGATCCTACGAGCAGTACTTC	CASSLVAGGSYEQYF	TRBD2	TRBV11-2	TRBJ2-7	NA
TGTGCCAGTAGTATCGCAGGGATCGGTACCAATCAGCCCCAGCATTTT	CASSIAGIGTNQPQHF	NA	TRBV19	TRBJ1-5	NA
TGTGCTAGCAGCCTCGGACGGGGGGATGGGTACGAGCAGTACTTC	CASSLGRGDGYEQYF	TRBD2	TRBV7-7	TRBJ2-7	NA
TGTGCCAGCTCCCAGGGACTAGTCCTTCGGGAGACCCAGTACTTC	CASSQGLVLRETQYF	TRBD2	TRBV18	TRBJ2-5	NA
TGTGCCAGCAGTGACTCGAAGGAGGGCTATGGCTACACCTTC	CASSDSKEGYGYTF	NA	TRBV6-4	TRBJ1-2	NA
TGTGCCAGCAGTTACAGCGGGCCTTACAATCAGCCCCAGCATTTT	CASSYSGPYNQPQHF	NA	TRBV6-5	TRBJ1-5	NA
TGTGCCTGGAGGGGCAACATATACTCCTACGAGCAGTACTTC	CAWRGNIYSYEQYF	NA	TRBV30	TRBJ2-7	NA
TGTGCCAGCAGTTTAGTTTGCGAGCAGTACTTC	CASSLVCEQYF	NA	TRBV6-5	TRBJ2-7	NA
TGCGCCAGCAGTGAGCACAGGGGGCTCGGAACTGAAGCTTTCTTT	CASSEHRGLGTEAFF	TRBD1	TRBV10-2	TRBJ1-1	NA
TGTGCCAGCAGTGAATCCTACACTACATCCTCTCACTACGAGCAGTACTTC	CASSESYTTSSHYEQYF	NA	TRBV6-1	TRBJ2-7	few